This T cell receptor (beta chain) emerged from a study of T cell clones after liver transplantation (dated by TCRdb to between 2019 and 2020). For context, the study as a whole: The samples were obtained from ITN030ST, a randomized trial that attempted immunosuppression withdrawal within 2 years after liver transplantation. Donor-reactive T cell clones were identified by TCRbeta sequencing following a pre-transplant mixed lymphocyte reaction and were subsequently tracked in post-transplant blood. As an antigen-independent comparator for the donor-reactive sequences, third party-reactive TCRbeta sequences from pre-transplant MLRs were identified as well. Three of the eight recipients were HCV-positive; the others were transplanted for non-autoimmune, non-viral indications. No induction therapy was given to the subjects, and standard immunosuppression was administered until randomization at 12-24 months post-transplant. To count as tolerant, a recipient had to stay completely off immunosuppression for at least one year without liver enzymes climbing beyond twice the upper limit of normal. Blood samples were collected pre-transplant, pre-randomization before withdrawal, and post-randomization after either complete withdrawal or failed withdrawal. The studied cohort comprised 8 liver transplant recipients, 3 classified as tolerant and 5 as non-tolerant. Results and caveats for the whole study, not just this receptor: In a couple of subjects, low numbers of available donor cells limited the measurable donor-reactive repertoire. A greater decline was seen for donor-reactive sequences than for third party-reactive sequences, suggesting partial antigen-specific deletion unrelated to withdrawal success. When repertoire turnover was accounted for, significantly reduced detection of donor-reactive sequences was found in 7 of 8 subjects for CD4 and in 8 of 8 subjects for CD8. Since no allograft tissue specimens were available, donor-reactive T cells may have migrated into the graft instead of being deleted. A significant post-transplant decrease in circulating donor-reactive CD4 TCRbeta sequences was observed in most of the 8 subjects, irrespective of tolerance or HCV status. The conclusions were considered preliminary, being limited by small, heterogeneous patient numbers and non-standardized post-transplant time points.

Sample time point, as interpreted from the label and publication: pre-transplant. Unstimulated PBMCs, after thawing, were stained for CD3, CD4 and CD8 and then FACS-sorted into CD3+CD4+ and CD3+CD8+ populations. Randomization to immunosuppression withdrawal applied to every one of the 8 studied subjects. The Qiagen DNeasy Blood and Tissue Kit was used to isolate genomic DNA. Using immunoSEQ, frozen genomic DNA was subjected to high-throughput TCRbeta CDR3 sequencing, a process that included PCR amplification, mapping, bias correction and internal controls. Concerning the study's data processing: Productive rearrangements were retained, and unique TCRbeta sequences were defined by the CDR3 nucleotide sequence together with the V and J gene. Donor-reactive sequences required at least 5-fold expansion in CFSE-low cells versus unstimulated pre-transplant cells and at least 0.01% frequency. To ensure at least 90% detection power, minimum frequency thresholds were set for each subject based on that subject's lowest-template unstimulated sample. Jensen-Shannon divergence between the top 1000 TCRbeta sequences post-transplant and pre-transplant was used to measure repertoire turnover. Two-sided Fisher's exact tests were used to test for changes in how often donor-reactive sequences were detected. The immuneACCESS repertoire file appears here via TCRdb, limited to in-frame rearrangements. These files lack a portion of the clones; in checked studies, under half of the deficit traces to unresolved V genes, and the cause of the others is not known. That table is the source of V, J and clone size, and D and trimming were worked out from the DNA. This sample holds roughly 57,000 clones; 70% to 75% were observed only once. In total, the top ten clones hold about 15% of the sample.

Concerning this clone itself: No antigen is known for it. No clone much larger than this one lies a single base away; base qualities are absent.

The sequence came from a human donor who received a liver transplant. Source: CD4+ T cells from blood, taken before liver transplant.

For the CDR3, the sequence is CATTRGGGYTF. The DNA reads as follows: TGTGCCACCACTCGGGGGGGTGGCTACACCTTC. This receptor chain uses TRBV19 and TRBJ1-2; TRBD1 could be the D gene, as 5 bases match. V is reduced by 10 bases and J by 7 bases, leaving a spacing of 13 bases between them. The cysteine opens and the phenylalanine closes a CDR3 of 11 amino acids. The CDR3 DNA has 33 bases and is translated from base 1. Based on the germline V gene (reference sequence), the CDR1 and CDR2 sequences are LNHDA and SQIVND.